Below are 23 T cell receptor beta chains sequenced from a single sample in a study of shared clonotypes between healthy human individuals. Sequencing was performed with immunoSEQ multiplex PCR; in TCRdb, only in-frame clones are kept and a portion is missing. The table lists 2 million to 2.5 million clones, 93% of them singletons. Material: naive CD4+ T cells from PBMCs. Stated subset: CD45RA+ positively selected. The receptors derive from a man younger than 30 in good health. Some clones in this sample may be carry-over from other donors' samples.

The count of this clone is one. This chain links TRBV19 with TRBJ2-5; D is ambiguous. The V end was cut by 7 bases, the J end by 2 bases, with 11 bases between. Germline lookup yields CDR1 LNHDA and CDR2 SQIVND (reference sequence). The CDR3 runs 13 residues. DNA of the CDR3: TGTGCCAGTAAGCGCAGGAGACAAGAGACCCAGTACTTC. This encodes CASKRRRQETQYF.

The J gene is TRBJ1-5, the V gene TRBV2, with no clear D. Looked up from germline, CDR1 is SNHLY and CDR2 is FYNNEI. Trimming cost V 3 bases and J 3 bases, with 12 bases left between them. CDR3 length: 15 amino acids. The CDR3 loop is CASSDWGGNNQPQHF. The CDR3 DNA sequence: TGTGCCAGCAGTGACTGGGGTGGCAACAATCAGCCCCAGCATTTT. Filled out from reference TRBV2 and TRBJ1-5, the complete variable domain reads EPEVTQTPSHQVTQMGQEVILRCVPISNHLYFYWYRQILGQKVEFLVSFYNNEISEKSEIFDDQFSVERPDGSNFTLKIRSTKLEDSAMYFCASSDWGGNNQPQHFGDGTRLSIL.

This clone was seen only a few times. The chain combines TRBV25-1 with TRBJ2-7; no clear D gene. The length of the CDR3 is 11 residues. CDR1 MGHDK and CDR2 SYGVNS come from the germline V gene. The V gene lost 4 bases and the J gene lost 5 bases, with 6 bases spanning the gap. In DNA, the CDR3 is TGTGCCAGCAGTGCCCTTGACGAGCAGTACTTC. It codes for CASSALDEQYF.

The chain couples TRBV7-2 to TRBJ2-2; no reliable D call. Germline V lookup: CDR1 SGHTA, CDR2 FQGNSA. The CDR3 loop spans 16 amino acids. V was shortened by 4 bases and J by 4 bases, with 16 bases between the two germline ends. CDR3 amino acids: CASSSRGLIVTGELFF. The CDR3 bases are TGTGCCAGCAGCTCTCGTGGCCTAATAGTCACCGGGGAGCTGTTTTTT.

V gene TRBV11-2 combines with J gene TRBJ2-2; unclear D gene. This CDR3 has 14 amino acids. Germline loops: CDR1 SGHAT, CDR2 FQNNGV. V lost 1 base and J lost 6, with 9 bases in between. This CDR3 reads CASSLGVGSGELFF. CDR3 sequence (DNA): TGTGCCAGCAGCTTAGGGGTAGGCTCCGGGGAGCTGTTTTTT.

The rearrangement uses TRBV4-3 and TRBJ1-4, with 11 bases that match TRBD1. CDR1 LGHNA and CDR2 YSLEER come from the germline V gene. This CDR3 is built from 15 residues. Unmatched junction bases numbered 5, after V lost 4 bases and J lost 7 bases. This chain's CDR3 is CASSPSGQGGEKLFF. CDR3 nucleotide sequence: TGCGCCAGCAGCCCCTCGGGACAGGGGGGTGAAAAACTGTTTTTT.

This sequence joins TRBV5-6 and TRBJ2-1; D possibly corresponds to TRBD2 (6 bases). Trimming pared 6 bases from V and 0 bases from J, leaving 10 bases between. The CDR3 runs 14 residues. CDR1 is SGHDT and CDR2 is YYEEEE in the germline V gene. The CDR3 nucleotides read TGTGCCAGCACCGAGCGGGTCTCCTACAATGAGCAGTTCTTC. This encodes CASTERVSYNEQFF.

About this clone: The identical CDR3 is also encoded by other nucleotide sequences in the sample. The chain is built from TRBV28 and TRBJ2-7, with 11 bases aligning to TRBD1. CDR1 is MDHEN, CDR2 SYDVKM, per germline. Trimming cost V 8 bases and J 9 bases; bases outside gene matches: 12. The CDR3 has 14 amino acids. The CDR3 region has the DNA TGTGCCAGCTCGCTAGGGGACAGGGGGAACTCGCAGTACTTC. Protein sequence: CASSLGDRGNSQYF.

The chain recombines TRBV19 with TRBJ1-2; 7 bases line up with TRBD1. The CDR3 covers 16 residues. V lost 4 bases, J lost 2 bases, and 10 bases stayed unmatched. The germline V gene encodes CDR1 LNHDA and CDR2 SQIVND (reference sequence). CDR3 DNA: TGTGCCAGTAGTAACCCTCGCTCGGGACAGAACTATGGCTACACCTTC. This codes for CASSNPRSGQNYGYTF.

This chain links TRBV10-3 with TRBJ2-4, with 8 bases lining up with TRBD2. CDR1 ENHRY and CDR2 SYGVKD come from the germline V gene. CDR3 length: 14 residues. The junction had 5 bases not matched to a gene; V was cut back by 4 bases and J by 6 bases. CDR3 loop: CAISAAGEGNIQYF. The CDR3 DNA sequence: TGTGCCATCAGTGCAGCGGGAGAGGGAAACATTCAGTACTTC.

This chain joins TRBV28 and TRBJ2-7; 7 bases line up with TRBD1. This CDR3 contains 15 residues. With V trimmed by 4 bases and J by 1 base, 7 bases remained unmatched. The germline V gene encodes CDR1 MDHEN and CDR2 SYDVKM. CDR3 DNA sequence: TGTGCCAGCAGTTCGCCGGGACAGCGTTCCTACGAGCAGTACTTC. This sequence encodes CASSSPGQRSYEQYF.

This chain links TRBV9 with TRBJ2-7; 11 nucleotides align to TRBD2. This CDR3 region has 17 residues. In germline, CDR1 is SGDLS, CDR2 YYNGEE. The J segment lost 5 bases and the V segment lost 2 bases, leaving 12 bases of the junction unmatched. DNA of the CDR3: TGTGCCAGCAGCGTCCAACCTATAGCGGGAGGGATCCACGAGCAGTACTTC. It translates to CASSVQPIAGGIHEQYF.

This rearrangement joins TRBV6-1 to TRBJ1-1; D call uncertain. CDR3 length: 11 amino acids. Germline values: CDR1 MNHNS, CDR2 SASEGT. V was shortened by 6 bases and J by 1 base, with 3 bases between the two germline ends. The CDR3 nucleotides are TGTGCCAGCAGGAGGAACACTGAAGCTTTCTTT. Translation gives CASRRNTEAFF.

This clone was picked up a small number of times. The rearrangement links TRBV10-1 to TRBJ1-5; D is unclear. Germline CDR1 WNHNN, CDR2 SYGVQD (reference sequence). The CDR3 runs 14 residues. Trimming took 0 bases from V and 7 from J, leaving 10 bases between them. The CDR3 DNA is TGCGCCAGCAGTGAGTCTGGGTTGGGGCAGCCCCAGCATTTT. This translates into CASSESGLGQPQHF.

The chain is built from TRBV2 and TRBJ2-7; 7 bases align to TRBD2. This CDR3 is built from 14 residues. In germline, CDR1 is SNHLY, CDR2 FYNNEI. V was clipped by 6 bases and J by 7 bases; unmatched bases: 12. In DNA form, the CDR3 reads TGTGCCAGCAGAGAATTCGGCGGGAGTAATGAGCAGTACTTC. It codes for CASREFGGSNEQYF.

The V gene is TRBV28, the J gene TRBJ1-1; the D gene is possibly TRBD1 (5 bases). Germline CDR1 and CDR2: MDHEN and SYDVKM. V shed 3 bases and J shed 3 bases, with 26 bases lying between them. The CDR3 runs 19 residues. The CDR3 nucleotides are TGTGCCAGCAGTTTTGACGGTCAGCGCTGGGGGGGAGGCGACACTGAAGCTTTCTTT. Its translation is CASSFDGQRWGGGDTEAFF.

This chain connects TRBV28 to TRBJ1-4; D is undetermined. The length of the CDR3 is 12 residues. V was pared by 6 bases and J by 7 bases, with 9 bases between. The germline CDR1 and CDR2 sequences are MDHEN and SYDVKM. Written as DNA, the CDR3 is TGTGCCAGCAGGGCAAGTCTTGAAAAACTGTTTTTT. It codes for CASRASLEKLFF.

In regard to this clone: The same CDR3 also results from other DNA sequences found in this sample. This chain joins TRBV5-4 and TRBJ2-7, with 11 bases that match TRBD2. V lost 2 bases to trimming and J lost 0 bases; unmatched junction nucleotides: 1. Looked up from germline, CDR1 is SGHNT and CDR2 is YYREEE (reference sequence). The CDR3 covers 15 residues. The CDR3 reads CASSLTSGSSYEQYF. The CDR3 nucleotides are TGTGCCAGCAGCTTAACTAGCGGGAGCTCCTACGAGCAGTACTTC.

The V call is TRBV7-2, the J call TRBJ2-3; D gene ambiguous. Looked up from germline, CDR1 is SGHTA and CDR2 is FQGNSA. V lost 6 bases and J 0 bases, leaving 7 bases between the germline ends. This CDR3 has 13 residues. The CDR3 coding sequence is TGTGCCAGCAGACCTTCGAGCACAGATACGCAGTATTTT. Protein product: CASRPSSTDTQYF.

The CDR3 spells CASSSEPSDTQYF. The CDR3 region has the DNA TGTGCCAGCAGCTCCGAGCCATCGGATACGCAGTATTTT. The genes are TRBV7-3 and TRBJ2-3, with D unclear. Trimming cost V 4 bases and J 6 bases, with 11 bases left between them. The germline gives CDR1 SGHTA, CDR2 FQGTGA. The CDR3 totals 13 residues.

Turning to this clone: Other DNA sequences within the sample encode an identical CDR3. The chain uses TRBV7-2 and TRBJ2-7; D may be TRBD1 (6 bases). Trimming removed 4 bases at V and 0 bases at J, with 10 bases between. Germline CDR1 and CDR2: SGHTA and FQGNSA. The CDR3 contains 14 residues. Here the CDR3 DNA reads TGTGCCAGCAGCTCCCAGACAGGCTCCTACGAGCAGTACTTC. It yields the protein CASSSQTGSYEQYF.

The V call is TRBV5-1, the J call TRBJ2-1, with 12 bases lining up with TRBD2. The germline CDR1 and CDR2 sequences are SGHRS and YFSETQ. Trimming at V came to 4 bases and at J to 6 bases, leaving 5 bases not matched to a gene. The CDR3 covers 15 residues. The CDR3 sequence: CASSRLAGDGNEQFF. Written as DNA, the CDR3 is TGCGCCAGCAGCCGACTAGCGGGGGATGGCAATGAGCAGTTCTTC. The full variable domain, its missing parts supplied by reference TRBV5-1 and TRBJ2-1, is KAGVTQTPRYLIKTRGQQVTLSCSPISGHRSVSWYQQTPGQGLQFLFEYFSETQRNKGNFPGRFSGRQFSNSRSEMNVSTLELGDSALYLCASSRLAGDGNEQFFGPGTRLTVL.

J is TRBJ1-4 and V is TRBV9; 7 bases line up with TRBD1. The V gene's germline CDR1 is SGDLS and CDR2 YYNGEE. After removal of 3 bases from V and 7 bases from J, the junction contained 12 bases not matched to a gene. The CDR3 has 16 amino acids. The CDR3 loop reads CASSERQGRSGEKLFF. In DNA form, the CDR3 reads TGTGCCAGCAGCGAGAGACAGGGTCGGTCGGGTGAAAAACTGTTTTTT.